This TCR beta chain was identified in a study of T cell changes during pregnancy in multiple sclerosis. Profiling relied on immunoSEQ multiplex PCR, and the TCRdb table lists in-frame clones only, not all of them. The profile covers tens of thousands of clones, with around 92% appearing a single time and around 0.9% taken by the ten largest. J lost 7 bases, V lost 3 bases, and 6 bases had no gene match. Germline CDR1 and CDR2: KGHSH and LQKENI. This CDR3 comprises 14 residues. The clonotype comes from a female donor in good health, enrolled as a control in a pregnancy study. Here the sequenced sample was CD4+ T cells from peripheral blood mononuclear cells, taken in the second trimester of pregnancy. The chain couples TRBV18 to TRBJ2-5; 9 nucleotides align to TRBD1. The CDR3 here is CASSPRQGVGTQYF. The CDR3 DNA reads as TGTGCCAGCTCACCCAGACAGGGGGTTGGGACCCAGTACTTC.